This T cell receptor (beta chain) was profiled in a study of T cell repertoires in cytomegalovirus infection. Germline V CDR1 and CDR2: SGHTA, FQGNSA. The V and J ends lost 1 base and 9 bases respectively, with 13 bases between them. CDR3 length: 14 residues. In TCRdb, the reads were re-called with MiXCR into one record per CDR3 protein. The sample holds about 310,000 distinct CDR3 sequences, 25% seen once. Study-wide findings and caveats: Cumulated frequencies of public TCR beta families served to identify carriers of CMV plus the relevant HLA.

This clonotype was seen a few times. Antigen: not known. The source was cultured PBMCs, collected from culture after CMV antigen stimulation. The receptor's source is a human donor in good health (CMV status not recorded). Some clones in this sample may be carry-over from other donors' samples. The gene calls are TRBV7-2 and TRBJ1-5; D is perhaps TRBD1 (6 bases). CDR3 DNA: TGTGCCAGCAGCTTAGGGGGGCACCTCGCGCCCCAGCATTTT. This gives the protein CASSLGGHLAPQHF.